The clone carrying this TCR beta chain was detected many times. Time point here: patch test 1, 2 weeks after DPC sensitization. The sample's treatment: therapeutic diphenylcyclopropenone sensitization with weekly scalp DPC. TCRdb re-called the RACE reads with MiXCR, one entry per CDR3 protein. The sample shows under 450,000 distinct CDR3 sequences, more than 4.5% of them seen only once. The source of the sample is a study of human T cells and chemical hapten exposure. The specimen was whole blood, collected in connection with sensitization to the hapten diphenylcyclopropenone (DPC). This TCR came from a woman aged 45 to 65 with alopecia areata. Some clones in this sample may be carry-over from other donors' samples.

CDR3 DNA: TGTGCCAGCTCACCCCGAACGGACAGGGAGTTCTTC. Amino acids: CASSPRTDREFF. The chain combines TRBV18 with TRBJ2-1, with 8 bases aligning to TRBD1. This CDR3 spans 12 amino acids. The ends lost 3 bases at V and 14 bases at J; junction bases unmatched: 6. Looked up from germline, CDR1 is KGHSH and CDR2 is LQKENI.